This T cell receptor (beta chain) was retrieved from a study of T cell repertoires in cytomegalovirus infection (dated by TCRdb to between 2017 and 2020). Broadly, across the study: The peptide stimulations were aimed at well-studied HLA-B-restricted epitopes as well as recently identified HLA-C-restricted CMV epitopes, whose presentation resists viral immunomodulation. The HLA type of each donor mattered for the analysis, because public TCR beta signatures pointed to carriage of CMV infection along with the matching HLA type. Points the paper makes about the study in general: In both this cohort and an independent roughly 330-donor cohort, the cumulative frequency of public TCR beta family members distinguished carriers of CMV infection plus the relevant HLA type. The ex vivo response was dominated by HLA-C-restricted CMV-specific TCR beta clonotypes, which also provided the single most frequent clonotype in two of eight donors.

The listed sequencing device is Illumina HiSeq 1500. The public reads were reanalyzed by TCRdb: fastp trimming at Q25, MiXCR alignment, in-frame beta chains only. Each CDR3 protein appears once, grouped with its most common genes and DNA. The sample yields under 200,000 distinct CDR3 sequences; about 20% were counted once. The ten largest clones represent 25% of the sample. On this clonotype: Its antigen specificity is not known. No much larger clone exists at a distance of one base, and base qualities are not known.

Reading the label with the study, this specimen's treatment or condition is: in vitro stimulation with specific CMV peptide epitopes to enrich CMV-specific T cells. Source: CD8+ T cells from cultured PBMCs, taken from culture after CMV antigen stimulation. The clonotype was recovered from a human donor in good health (CMV status not recorded). Some clones in this sample may be carry-over from other donors' samples.

The DNA reads TGTGCCAGCAGGGGGGACCCCACGCTCCTAACAGATACGCAGTATTTT. Translated, this is CASRGDPTLLTDTQYF. In this chain, TRBV7-9 is recombined with TRBJ2-3; the D gene could be TRBD1 or TRBD2, each one agreeing over 5 bases. The CDR3, cysteine through phenylalanine, is 16 amino acids long. Only the CDR3 portion is preserved as DNA: 48 bases, with reading frame beginning at the first base. The trim is 6 bases for V and 3 bases for J, with a gap of 19 bases between the germline ends. CDR1 SEHNR and CDR2 FQNEAQ are derived from the germline V gene (reference sequence). The CDR3, completed at both ends by the reference TRBV7-9 and TRBJ2-3 genes, gives the full variable domain DTGVSQNPRHKITKRGQNVTFRCDPISEHNRLYWYRQTLGQGPEFLTYFQNEAQLEKSRLLSDRFSAERPKGSFSTLEIQRTEQGDSAMYLCASRGDPTLLTDTQYFGPGTRLTVL.